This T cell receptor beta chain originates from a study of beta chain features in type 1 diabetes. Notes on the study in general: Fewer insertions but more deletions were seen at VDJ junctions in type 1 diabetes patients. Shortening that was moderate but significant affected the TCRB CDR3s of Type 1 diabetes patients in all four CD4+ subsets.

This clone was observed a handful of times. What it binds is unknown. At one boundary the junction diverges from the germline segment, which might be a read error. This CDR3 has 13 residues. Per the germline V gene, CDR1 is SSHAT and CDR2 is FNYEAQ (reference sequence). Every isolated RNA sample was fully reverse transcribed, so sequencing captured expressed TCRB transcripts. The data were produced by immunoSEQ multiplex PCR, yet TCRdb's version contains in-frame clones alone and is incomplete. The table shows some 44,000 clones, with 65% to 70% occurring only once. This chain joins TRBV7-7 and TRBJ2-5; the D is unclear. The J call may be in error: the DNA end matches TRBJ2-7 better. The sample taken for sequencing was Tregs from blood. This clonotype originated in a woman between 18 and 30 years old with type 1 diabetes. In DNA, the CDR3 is TGTGCTAGCAGCTCCACCGAGAGGAGCGAGCAGTACTTC. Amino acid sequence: CASSSTERSEQYF.